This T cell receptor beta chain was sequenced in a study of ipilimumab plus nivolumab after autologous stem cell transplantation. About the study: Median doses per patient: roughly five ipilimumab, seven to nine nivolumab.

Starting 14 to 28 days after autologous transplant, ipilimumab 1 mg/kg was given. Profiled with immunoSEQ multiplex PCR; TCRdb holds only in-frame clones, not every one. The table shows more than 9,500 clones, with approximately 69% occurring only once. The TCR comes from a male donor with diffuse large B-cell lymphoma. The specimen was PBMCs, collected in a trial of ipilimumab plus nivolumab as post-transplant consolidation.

CDR3 coding DNA: TGTGCCAGCAGCTTAGTGTTCGGGGAGACACTTGAAGCTTTCTTT. Amino acids: CASSLVFGETLEAFF. J is TRBJ1-1 and V is TRBV11-3; D gene ambiguous. V was shortened by 1 base and J by 7 bases, with 16 bases between the two germline ends. The CDR3 sequence is 15 residues long. Looked up from germline, CDR1 is SGHNT and CDR2 is YENEEA.